This T cell receptor beta chain was obtained from a study of response to subunit inactivated influenza vaccine. In germline, CDR1 is SGHTA, CDR2 FQGNSA. Trimming left V 5 bases short and J 4 bases short, with 18 bases between. The CDR3 covers 15 residues. Findings and caveats of the study: The authors offered the suggestion that each seasonal influenza vaccination recruits few new T cells.

Via MiXCR, TCRdb re-called the RT-PCR reads, giving one row per CDR3 protein. The profile shows about 650,000 distinct CDR3 sequences, 11% to 15% of them singletons. This clonotype has more than one count but fewer than ten. Its target is unknown. The TCR originated in a man between 50 and 59 years old who received an inactivated influenza vaccine. The sequenced sample was PBMCs from blood, obtained around 15 days before vaccination. The chain combines TRBV7-2 with TRBJ2-7, with D possibly matching TRBD2 (7 bases). The CDR3: CASSQRGGRFYEQYF. The CDR3 region has the DNA TGTGCCAGCAGCCAAAGGGGGGGCAGATTTTACGAGCAGTACTTC.